This record covers a single T cell receptor (beta chain). Antigen unknown. Germline-derived CDR1 and CDR2 are LGHNA and YNFKEQ. This CDR3 region has 20 residues. V shed 5 bases, J shed 3 bases, and the junction held 20 bases outside the gene matches. Libraries were prepared by immunoSEQ multiplex PCR; TCRdb keeps only in-frame clonotypes and omits some of them. The sample shows about 58,000 clones, roughly four fifths of them seen only once. This sample was included in a study of OX40 agonist ivuxolimab in advanced cancers. Study summary: Patients were 82.7% male with ages roughly 20 to 85, mean roughly 55. Partial responses were achieved by three patients, one with hepatocellular carcinoma and two with cutaneous melanoma. Findings and limits, study-wide: Researchers report that CD8+ T cells had, on average, more expanded clones than CD4+. What antigens the expanded peripheral T cells recognized was never established.

The genes are TRBV4-2 and TRBJ1-4; 8 positions agree with TRBD1. This TCR was recovered from an adult with an advanced solid tumor such as melanoma, head and neck, liver or kidney cancer. The sample in question was CD4+ or CD8+ T cells sorted from blood, obtained in a trial of the OX40 agonist ivuxolimab. The CDR3 loop reads CASSTRTGTGTVRANEKLFF. The CDR3 DNA follows: TGTGCCAGCAGCACAAGAACCGGGACAGGTACTGTGCGGGCTAATGAAAAACTGTTTTTT.